Described below is a single T cell receptor beta chain sequence and its context. Its target is not known. The table came from immunoSEQ multiplex PCR; TCRdb's copy has only in-frame clones and leaves some out. The sample consists of some 47,000 clones, over 80% of them appearing once. This sample was taken from a study of T cell responses to AZD1222 COVID-19 vaccine. Study-level points and caveats: Elevations in Spike-specific TCR breadth and depth followed administration of two AZD1222 doses. Mapped onto spike, vaccine-associated CD4 TCRs spanned it and were dominant at 160-218 and 743-854.

This CDR3 is 14 amino acids long. Germline V gives CDR1 SGHRS, CDR2 YFSETQ. V lost 4 bases, J lost 1 base, and 2 bases stayed unmatched. Sequenced here: peripheral blood, sampled 28 days after the second AZD1222 dose. The chain joins TRBV5-1 to TRBJ2-7; 10 bases align to TRBD1. This clonotype was obtained from an adult who received the AZD1222 COVID-19 vaccine. CDR3 bases: TGCGCCAGCAGCCGGACAGGGGGGTCCTACGAGCAGTACTTC. As protein: CASSRTGGSYEQYF. Full variable domain (missing parts from reference TRBV5-1 and TRBJ2-7): KAGVTQTPRYLIKTRGQQVTLSCSPISGHRSVSWYQQTPGQGLQFLFEYFSETQRNKGNFPGRFSGRQFSNSRSEMNVSTLELGDSALYLCASSRTGGSYEQYFGPGTRLTVT.